The entry below gives a single TCR beta chain sequence along with its context. Its antigen remains undetermined. No clone much larger than this one lies a single base away; base qualities are absent. The record originates from a study of T cell changes during pregnancy in multiple sclerosis (dated by TCRdb to about 2019). About the investigation overall: The study examined how the T cell repertoire changed over the course of pregnancy in women with multiple sclerosis.

The library was generated by the immunoSEQ multiplex PCR assay. Imported from immuneACCESS, the table was reduced by TCRdb to in-frame sequences with V and J called. These copies leave out some clones; in studies compared against another copy, an unresolved V gene accounts for under half, and the cause of the remainder is not known. The sample data list under 65,000 clones, and nearly 95% of these were observed just once. The ten largest clones take up about 0.61% of the sample. A distance of 12 bases separates the germline ends of V and J, which lose 2 bases and 4 bases respectively. The germline V gene encodes CDR1 SGHVS and CDR2 FQNEAQ. The CDR3 holds 14 amino acids from the cysteine to the phenylalanine. Only the CDR3 portion is preserved as DNA: 42 bases, with reading frame beginning at the first base.

This material consisted of CD4+ T cells from peripheral blood mononuclear cells, taken after pregnancy. In this chain, TRBV7-8 is recombined with TRBJ2-7; TRBD2 is possibly the D segment (5 matching bases). This sequence originates from a female donor in good health, enrolled as a control in a pregnancy study. The CDR3 protein sequence reads: CASSLRSSEYEQYF. The sequence in DNA is TGTGCCAGCAGCTTAAGGAGTAGCGAGTACGAGCAGTACTTC.